What follows are 24 T cell receptor beta chains derived from one specimen sequenced in a study of T cell repertoires in cytomegalovirus infection. TCRdb itself ran the reads through MiXCR, one entry per CDR3 protein. The table has roughly 220,000 distinct CDR3 sequences, 35% to 45% seen once; the top ten hold more than 50%. Antigen specificity for these receptors is unknown. The sample consisted of CD8+ T cells from cultured PBMCs, taken from culture after CMV antigen stimulation. The receptors come from a human donor in good health (CMV status not recorded). Some clones in this sample may be carry-over from other donors' samples.

The genes are TRBV7-2 and TRBJ1-2; D gene unclear. Trimming took off 5 bases at V and 7 bases at J, with 11 bases between the two ends. This CDR3 has 12 amino acids. Germline V gene lookup returns CDR1 SGHTA and CDR2 FQGNSA. DNA for the CDR3: TGTGCCAGCAGCGTTGAATGCTTTGGCTACACCTTC. It yields the protein CASSVECFGYTF.

This clonotype was observed a single time. The chain couples TRBV15 to TRBJ2-3; 10 positions agree with TRBD2. V dropped 10 bases and J dropped 3; count of bases not matched to a gene: 7. CDR1 is LNHNV and CDR2 is YYDKDF in the germline V gene (reference sequence). There are 14 residues in the CDR3. CDR3 bases: TGTGCCATGAGTAAGCGGGGGGGAACAGATACGCAGTATTTT. Its translation is CAMSKRGGTDTQYF.

This clonotype has more than one count but fewer than ten. The chain is built from TRBV5-1 and TRBJ2-5; 14 nucleotides agree with TRBD2. Trimming at V came to 3 bases and at J to 7 bases, leaving 8 bases not matched to a gene. Germline V gives CDR1 SGHRS, CDR2 YFSETQ. This CDR3 has 16 amino acids. The CDR3 here is CASSSSQGLAGVTQYF. In DNA form, the CDR3 reads TGCGCCAGCAGCTCCTCTCAGGGACTAGCGGGGGTGACCCAGTACTTC. The full variable domain, its missing parts supplied by reference TRBV5-1 and TRBJ2-5, is KAGVTQTPRYLIKTRGQQVTLSCSPISGHRSVSWYQQTPGQGLQFLFEYFSETQRNKGNFPGRFSGRQFSNSRSEMNVSTLELGDSALYLCASSSSQGLAGVTQYFGPGTRLLVL.

This clonotype was detected a few times. This chain links TRBV5-5 with TRBJ1-4; D is ambiguous. V lost 1 base, J lost 1 base, and 14 bases lay in between. Looked up from germline, CDR1 is SGHKS and CDR2 is YYEKEE (reference sequence). The CDR3 runs to 17 residues. The CDR3 DNA is TGTGCCAGCAGCTTGAAGGGAGTATTCGGAACTAATGAAAAACTGTTTTTT. Its protein product is CASSLKGVFGTNEKLFF. Together with reference TRBV5-5 and TRBJ1-4, the CDR3 gives the full variable domain: DAGVTQSPTHLIKTRGQQVTLRCSPISGHKSVSWYQQVLGQGPQFIFQYYEKEERGRGNFPDRFSARQFPNYSSELNVNALLLGDSALYLCASSLKGVFGTNEKLFFGSGTQLSVL.

The gene calls are TRBV24-1 and TRBJ2-1; tentatively, D is TRBD2 (5 bases). Trimming took off 4 bases at V and 7 bases at J, with 10 bases between the two ends. This CDR3 contains 13 residues. The germline V gene encodes CDR1 KGHDR and CDR2 SFDVKD. CDR3: CATSDQDSNEQFF. CDR3 nucleotides: TGTGCCACCAGTGACCAGGACTCAAATGAGCAGTTCTTC.

This clonotype was counted only a few times. The gene calls are TRBV6-6 and TRBJ1-6; D gene unclear. Trimming removed 6 bases at V and 0 bases at J, with 18 bases between. This CDR3 is 18 amino acids long. The germline V gene has CDR1 MNHNY and CDR2 SVGAGI (reference sequence). The CDR3 region has the DNA TGTGCCAGCAGAAACACGGCCTTACCGAGCTCCTATAATTCACCCCTCCACTTT. This gives the protein CASRNTALPSSYNSPLHF.

In this sample, this clonotype turned up once. V is TRBV12-3 or TRBV12-4 and J is TRBJ2-5; a weak D match, TRBD1 (6 bases). The CDR3 length is 13 residues. The V end was cut by 2 bases, the J end by 5 bases, with 9 bases between. The CDR3: CASSLYRVETQYF. DNA of the CDR3: TGTGCCAGCAGTTTATACAGGGTGGAGACCCAGTACTTC.

V gene TRBV20-1 combines with J gene TRBJ1-2, with TRBD1 as a possible D gene (5 bases). V gave up 2 bases and J gave up 0 bases, with 13 bases separating them. Looked up from germline, CDR1 is DFQATT and CDR2 is SNEGSKA (reference sequence). The CDR3 is 15 residues long. The CDR3 loop is CSARSATDPNYGYTF. In DNA form, the CDR3 reads TGCAGTGCTAGATCGGCGACAGACCCTAACTATGGCTACACCTTC.

This clonotype was seen only a few times. V gene TRBV4-2 combines with J gene TRBJ1-5; 10 nucleotides align to TRBD1. V lost 4 bases and J lost 6; bases outside the gene matches: 9. This CDR3 comprises 16 residues. Germline V CDR1 and CDR2: LGHNA, YNFKEQ. The CDR3 nucleotides read TGTGCCAGCAGCCTGAAAGGGGGGACAGGGGTTCAGCCCCAGCATTTT. This gives the protein CASSLKGGTGVQPQHF.

V and J are TRBV19 and TRBJ1-1; the D gene is possibly TRBD1 (6 bases). Germline V gene lookup returns CDR1 LNHDA and CDR2 SQIVND (reference sequence). This CDR3 comprises 18 residues. Trimming took off 0 bases at V and 0 bases at J, with 17 bases between the two ends. The CDR3 DNA follows: TGTGCCAGTAGTATAGATCGGACAGCCCGGGGGGTGAACACTGAAGCTTTCTTT. This gives the protein CASSIDRTARGVNTEAFF.

V usage is TRBV11-1 and J usage is TRBJ2-1; 10 bases map to TRBD1. The trim removed 5 bases at V and 9 bases at J, leaving 10 bases unmatched. The CDR3 loop spans 15 amino acids. Germline values: CDR1 SGHAT, CDR2 FQDESV (reference sequence). This chain's CDR3 is CASSPRDRGQGEQFF. CDR3 coding DNA: TGTGCCAGCAGCCCCCGGGACAGGGGACAGGGTGAGCAGTTCTTC. Complete variable domain (other parts from reference TRBV11-1 and TRBJ2-1): EAEVAQSPRYKITEKSQAVAFWCDPISGHATLYWYRQILGQGPELLVQFQDESVVDDSQLPKDRFSAERLKGVDSTLKIQPAELGDSAMYLCASSPRDRGQGEQFFGPGTRLTVL.

This clonotype was seen a handful of times. The V and J genes are TRBV6-6 and TRBJ2-6; D remains ambiguous. Germline V gene sequence: CDR1 MNHNY, CDR2 SVGAGI (reference sequence). CDR3 length: 17 residues. The ends were cut back, 0 bases at V and 0 bases at J, with 9 bases in the middle. CDR3 nucleotides: TGTGCCAGCAGTTACTCGAAGCTGAGCTCTGGGGCCAACGTCCTGACTTTC. This gives the protein CASSYSKLSSGANVLTF.

The chain carries TRBV7-6 and TRBJ2-2; 7 nucleotides line up with TRBD1. Per germline, CDR1 SGHVS and CDR2 FNYEAQ. The junction had 6 bases not matched to a gene; V was cut back by 5 bases and J by 0 bases. This CDR3 contains 16 residues. CDR3 sequence reads: CASSDRGQSNTGELFF. The CDR3 region has the DNA TGTGCCAGCAGCGATCGGGGACAGTCGAACACCGGGGAGCTGTTTTTT. The whole variable domain, remainder taken from reference TRBV7-6 and TRBJ2-2, is GAGVSQSPRYKVTKRGQDVALRCDPISGHVSLYWYRQALGQGPEFLTYFNYEAQQDKSGLPNDRFSAERPEGSISTLTIQRTEQRDSAMYRCASSDRGQSNTGELFFGEGSRLTVL.

A note on this clonotype: At one end, the junction sequence differs from germline, possibly due to a read error. The chain joins TRBV6-1 to TRBJ2-1, with D hard to call. This CDR3 is built from 15 residues. CDR1 MNHNS and CDR2 SASEGT come from the germline V gene. This CDR3 is CARSERQAAYNEQFF. CDR3 DNA sequence: TGTGCCAGAAGTGAGAGGCAGGCTGCCTACAATGAGCAGTTCTTC.

The chain is built from TRBV11-2 and TRBJ2-6; TRBD1 might be the D (5 bases). Germline CDR1 reads SGHAT; CDR2 reads FQNNGV. CDR3 length: 16 amino acids. Trimming cost V 3 bases and J 0 bases, with 9 bases left between them. This chain's CDR3 is CASSLETDSGANVLTF. The CDR3 DNA sequence: TGTGCCAGCAGCTTGGAGACAGACTCTGGGGCCAACGTCCTGACTTTC.

This clonotype was detected only a few times. V is TRBV28 and J is TRBJ1-3, with D maybe TRBD1 (6 bases). Germline values: CDR1 MDHEN, CDR2 SYDVKM. CDR3 length: 17 amino acids. Trimming left V 5 bases short and J 0 bases short, with 17 bases between. CDR3 nucleotide sequence: TGTGCCAGCAGTCCGAACCTAACAGGGCGCTCTGGAAACACCATATATTTT. Its translation is CASSPNLTGRSGNTIYF. The full variable domain, its missing parts supplied by reference TRBV28 and TRBJ1-3, is DVKVTQSSRYLVKRTGEKVFLECVQDMDHENMFWYRQDPGLGLRLIYFSYDVKMKEKGDIPEGYSVSREKKERFSLILESASTNQTSMYLCASSPNLTGRSGNTIYFGEGSWLTVV.

This clonotype has only a few counts. The J gene is TRBJ2-1, the V gene TRBV7-2, with D perhaps matching TRBD1 or TRBD2 (6 bases each). The CDR3 sequence is 15 residues long. The V and J ends lost 1 base and 7 bases respectively, with 14 bases between them. Germline V gives CDR1 SGHTA, CDR2 FQGNSA. The DNA for the CDR3 is TGTGCCAGCAGCTTAGGAGGGGGGATAAGGAATGAGCAGTTCTTC. As protein: CASSLGGGIRNEQFF.

The chain carries TRBV29-1 and TRBJ2-7, with 8 bases aligning to TRBD2. Looked up from germline, CDR1 is SQVTM and CDR2 is ANQGSEA. The ends lost 1 base at V and 1 base at J; junction bases unmatched: 9. This CDR3 has 16 residues. In nucleotides, the CDR3 is TGCAGCGTTGAAGGGGGGAAAGCGGGAGATTCCTACGAGCAGTACTTC. Encoded protein: CSVEGGKAGDSYEQYF.

This clonotype was seen repeatedly, ten times or more. The rearrangement links TRBV27 to TRBJ1-1; D possibly corresponds to TRBD1 (6 bases). This CDR3 comprises 14 residues. The V gene lost 3 bases and the J gene lost 6 bases, with 14 bases spanning the gap. CDR1 is MNHEY, CDR2 SMNVEV, per germline (reference sequence). The chain's CDR3 is CASSFLQGYAEAFF. CDR3 nucleotide sequence: TGTGCCAGCAGTTTCCTACAGGGATACGCTGAAGCTTTCTTT.

V usage is TRBV7-2 and J usage is TRBJ2-1; D might be TRBD2 (5 bases). CDR1 is SGHTA and CDR2 is FQGNSA in the germline V gene. This CDR3 has 14 residues. CDR3 nucleotide sequence: TGTGCAACAAGAAATAGCGTGGATTACAATGAGCAGTTCTTC. Encoded protein: CATRNSVDYNEQFF.

This clonotype was seen only once. A read error may account for a junction end that differs from germline. V gene TRBV7-9 combines with J gene TRBJ2-1; D is unclear. This CDR3 comprises 16 residues. Germline lookup yields CDR1 SEHNR and CDR2 FQNEAQ (reference sequence). The CDR3 is CASSLQTESSYNVQFF. The CDR3 nucleotides are TGTGCCAGCAGCTTACAGACTGAGAGCTCCTACAATGTGCAGTTCTTC.

This clonotype was observed a handful of times. V usage is TRBV4-2 and J usage is TRBJ1-1, with D perhaps matching TRBD1 (5 bases). CDR1 is LGHNA and CDR2 is YNFKEQ in the germline V gene. The ends were cut back, 3 bases at V and 7 bases at J, with 15 bases in the middle. This CDR3 has 14 amino acids. Written as DNA, the CDR3 is TGTGCCAGCAGCCATGCCACGGGAACAGGTGAAGCTTTCTTT. Translated, it gives CASSHATGTGEAFF.

The CDR3 nucleotides read TGTGCCAGCAAGTATAGCGGGGGGCCAGGAAATGAGCAGTTCTTC. Translating gives CASKYSGGPGNEQFF. The chain recombines TRBV5-4 with TRBJ2-1; 10 bases fit TRBD2. Germline V lookup: CDR1 SGHNT, CDR2 YYREEE (reference sequence). CDR3 size: 15 residues. V lost 6 bases, J lost 7 bases, and 10 bases stayed unmatched. Full variable domain (outside the CDR3, taken from reference TRBV5-4 and TRBJ2-1): ETGVTQSPTHLIKTRGQQVTLRCSSQSGHNTVSWYQQALGQGPQFIFQYYREEENGRGNFPPRFSGLQFPNYSSELNVNALELDDSALYLCASKYSGGPGNEQFFGPGTRLTVL.

This clonotype was counted a few times. The rearrangement uses TRBV6-5 and TRBJ1-2; no firm D call. The CDR3 totals 12 residues. Germline V gene sequence: CDR1 MNHEY, CDR2 SVGAGI. V was cut by 7 bases and J by 4 bases, with 10 bases left in between. CDR3: CASMGKSYGYTF. In DNA, the CDR3 is TGTGCCAGCATGGGGAAGAGCTATGGCTACACCTTC.